This TCR beta chain is drawn from a study of human T cells and chemical hapten exposure. At least ten counts were recorded for this clonotype. A single record per CDR3 protein comes from TCRdb applying MiXCR to the RACE reads. This sample has 130,000 or so distinct CDR3 sequences; approximately 10% occur once, and the top ten carry around 2.2%. Time point described: patch test 3, about 24 weeks after DPC sensitization. Treatment reported: therapeutic diphenylcyclopropenone sensitization with weekly scalp DPC. The sample consisted of whole blood, taken in connection with sensitization to the hapten diphenylcyclopropenone (DPC). The receptor was derived from a woman aged 50 to 65 with alopecia areata. Some clones in this sample may be carry-over from other donors' samples.

For the CDR3, the DNA is TGCAGTGTACCAGCCGATAACACCGGGGAGCTGTTTTTT. The encoded protein is CSVPADNTGELFF. The chain joins TRBV20-1 to TRBJ2-2; D unresolved. The CDR3 is 13 amino acids. Germline V gives CDR1 DFQATT, CDR2 SNEGSKA (reference sequence). Trimming took off 7 bases at V and 2 bases at J, with 11 bases between the two ends.